This T cell receptor beta chain derives from a study of blood T cell repertoires in COVID-19. Study-level information: Spain, Italy and the United States supplied samples that represented acute and convalescent COVID-19. The cDNA or gDNA used as material had been derived from T cells, B-cell-depleted T cells, or PBMCs.

During active infection, Seattle patients enrolled and were then monitored through disease. Original processing methods: How many nucleated cells were present was estimated from reference gene primer amplification. Clones were read by immunoSEQ multiplex PCR, and TCRdb kept only the in-frame ones, dropping some. The D gene and trimming were derived from the DNA, and the V and J assignments and clone size from that table. Altogether approximately 500,000 clones are present, roughly 91% being singletons, with the ten largest covering less than 9%. Germline lookup yields CDR1 SNHLY and CDR2 FYNNEI. The CDR3 contains 15 residues. Trimming stripped 6 bases from V and 0 bases from J, with 12 bases between.

The sequence was collected from a woman aged 50 to 65 with COVID-19, enrolled during active disease. V and J are TRBV2 and TRBJ1-3; D unresolved. The specimen was peripheral blood. The CDR3 is CASSADGSSGNTIYF. CDR3 bases: TGTGCCAGCAGCGCGGACGGGAGCTCTGGAAACACCATATATTTT.